This T cell receptor beta chain was recorded in a study of OX40 agonist ivuxolimab in advanced cancers. At the level of the study: Patients received intravenous ivuxolimab every 2 weeks at 0.01 to 10 mg/kg. Antecedent anti-PD-1, anti-PD-L1 or anti-CTLA-4 therapy was permissible, with 35% to 40% having received some.

This clone has just one count. Its cognate antigen is unknown. TCRdb keeps only in-frame clones here, not all; method: immunoSEQ multiplex PCR. This table has tens of thousands of clones, roughly nine tenths appearing once. The study, taken as a whole, reports: The antigens recognized by the expanded peripheral T cells, that is their antigen specificity, were not determined.

The length of the CDR3 is 14 residues. Germline V gives CDR1 MGHRA, CDR2 YSYEKL. The germline V and J ends were trimmed by 4 bases and 5 bases, with 15 bases remaining between them. This chain links TRBV4-1 with TRBJ2-7; TRBD1 or TRBD2 may be the D gene (6 bases each). This clonotype was obtained from an adult with an advanced solid tumor such as melanoma, head and neck, liver or kidney cancer. Source: CD4+ or CD8+ T cells sorted from blood, taken in a trial of the OX40 agonist ivuxolimab. The CDR3 DNA sequence: TGCGCCAGCAGCCCGAGTGGGGGGCAGAACGAGCAGTACTTC. Protein: CASSPSGGQNEQYF.